A selection of T cell receptor beta chains follows, all from one sample in a study of blood T cell repertoires in COVID-19. Assay used: immunoSEQ multiplex PCR; TCRdb lists only in-frame clones, some missing. The table lists about 160,000 clones, 81% of them singletons. Material for sequencing was peripheral blood. These receptors all come from a man aged 55 to 70 with active or convalescent COVID-19. CDR3s include the opening cysteine and the closing phenylalanine or tryptophan. Fields, in order: J gene, D gene, V gene, clone size, CDR3 protein, CDR3 DNA. A D gene is named only where the DNA matches it firmly. Size is stated for part of the rows, as once, few or many counts, or as a class when the clone is expanded.

j_gene: TRBJ1-6; d_gene: -; v_gene: TRBV7-8; abundance: -; CDR3aa: CASSYQNNSPLHF; CDR3nt: TGTGCCAGCAGCTATCAGAATAATTCACCCCTCCACTTT
j_gene: TRBJ2-3; d_gene: TRBD2; v_gene: TRBV2; abundance: -; CDR3aa: CASNFPTSGISTDTQYF; CDR3nt: TGTGCCAGCAACTTCCCGACTAGCGGGATTAGCACAGATACGCAGTATTTT
j_gene: TRBJ1-1; d_gene: -; v_gene: TRBV12-3/TRBV12-4; abundance: -; CDR3aa: CASSRDTNTEAFF; CDR3nt: TGTGCCAGCAGTCGGGACACAAACACTGAAGCTTTCTTT
j_gene: TRBJ1-2; d_gene: -; v_gene: TRBV29-1; abundance: -; CDR3aa: CSVAELNYGYTF; CDR3nt: TGCAGCGTCGCCGAGTTAAACTATGGCTACACCTTC
j_gene: TRBJ2-1; d_gene: TRBD2; v_gene: TRBV2; abundance: -; CDR3aa: CASSQREGSYNEQFF; CDR3nt: TGTGCCAGCAGTCAGCGGGAGGGCTCCTACAATGAGCAGTTCTTC
j_gene: TRBJ1-4; d_gene: -; v_gene: TRBV25-1; abundance: -; CDR3aa: CASSLYRGEKLFF; CDR3nt: TGTGCCAGTTCCCTTTATCGGGGTGAAAAACTGTTTTTT
j_gene: TRBJ2-3; d_gene: -; v_gene: TRBV28; abundance: once; CDR3aa: CASSRLGGRSTDTQYF; CDR3nt: TGTGCCAGCAGTCGCCTCGGAGGAAGGAGCACAGATACGCAGTATTTT
j_gene: TRBJ1-5; d_gene: -; v_gene: TRBV4-1; abundance: -; CDR3aa: CASSHPGTSGQPQHF; CDR3nt: TGCGCCAGCAGCCACCCCGGGACTTCAGGTCAGCCCCAGCATTTT
j_gene: TRBJ1-1; d_gene: -; v_gene: TRBV18; abundance: -; CDR3aa: CASSPRGQDTEAFF; CDR3nt: TGTGCCAGCTCACCACGGGGGCAGGACACTGAAGCTTTCTTT
j_gene: TRBJ1-2; d_gene: TRBD1; v_gene: TRBV5-1; abundance: few; CDR3aa: CASSLIQGASGYTF; CDR3nt: TGCGCCAGCAGCTTGATACAGGGGGCAAGCGGCTACACCTTC
j_gene: TRBJ2-5; d_gene: TRBD2; v_gene: TRBV5-1; abundance: -; CDR3aa: CASRRLAGGQETQYF; CDR3nt: TGCGCCAGCAGGCGACTAGCGGGGGGGCAAGAGACCCAGTACTTC
j_gene: TRBJ2-5; d_gene: -; v_gene: TRBV14; abundance: -; CDR3aa: CASSQDAGYQETQYF; CDR3nt: TGTGCCAGCAGCCAAGACGCGGGTTACCAAGAGACCCAGTACTTC
j_gene: TRBJ1-4; d_gene: -; v_gene: TRBV19; abundance: -; CDR3aa: CASSVGMAGEKLFF; CDR3nt: TGTGCCAGTAGTGTGGGCATGGCTGGTGAAAAACTGTTTTTT
j_gene: TRBJ2-6; d_gene: TRBD1; v_gene: TRBV5-1; abundance: -; CDR3aa: CASSRTGGFSGANVLTF; CDR3nt: TGCGCCAGCAGCCGTACAGGGGGTTTCTCTGGGGCCAACGTCCTGACTTTC
j_gene: TRBJ2-2; d_gene: TRBD2; v_gene: TRBV27; abundance: once; CDR3aa: CASSWASGRVGELFF; CDR3nt: TGTGCCAGCAGTTGGGCTAGCGGGAGAGTCGGGGAGCTGTTTTTT
j_gene: TRBJ1-2; d_gene: -; v_gene: TRBV4-1; abundance: -; CDR3aa: CASSQMRTTANYGYTF; CDR3nt: TGCGCCAGCAGCCAAATGAGGACAACGGCTAACTATGGCTACACCTTC
j_gene: TRBJ2-3; d_gene: TRBD2; v_gene: TRBV25-1; abundance: once; CDR3aa: CASSEWVLAGNTDTQYF; CDR3nt: TGTGCCAGCAGTGAATGGGTACTAGCGGGTAACACAGATACGCAGTATTTT
j_gene: TRBJ2-1; d_gene: TRBD2; v_gene: TRBV10-3; abundance: -; CDR3aa: CAISRAGTSGGAGYNEQFF; CDR3nt: TGTGCCATCAGTCGAGCCGGGACTAGCGGGGGGGCAGGCTACAATGAGCAGTTCTTC
j_gene: TRBJ1-2; d_gene: -; v_gene: TRBV5-4; abundance: -; CDR3aa: CASSLGQNYGYTF; CDR3nt: TGTGCCAGCAGCCTGGGGCAGAATTATGGCTACACCTTC
j_gene: TRBJ2-5; d_gene: -; v_gene: TRBV27; abundance: -; CDR3aa: CASSPRGETQYF; CDR3nt: TGTGCCAGCAGTCCTAGGGGGGAGACCCAGTACTTC
j_gene: TRBJ1-1; d_gene: -; v_gene: TRBV18; abundance: -; CDR3aa: CASSKATNTEAFF; CDR3nt: TGTGCCAGCTCAAAAGCAACGAACACTGAAGCTTTCTTT
j_gene: TRBJ2-5; d_gene: -; v_gene: TRBV18; abundance: -; CDR3aa: CASSPPQGGQFETQYF; CDR3nt: TGTGCCAGCTCACCCCCTCAGGGGGGACAGTTTGAGACCCAGTACTTC
j_gene: TRBJ2-1; d_gene: TRBD2; v_gene: TRBV23-1; abundance: -; CDR3aa: CASSQSGLADKRSYNEQFF; CDR3nt: TGCGCCAGCAGTCAATCGGGACTAGCGGACAAACGTAGTTACAATGAGCAGTTCTTC
j_gene: TRBJ2-7; d_gene: TRBD1; v_gene: TRBV11-3; abundance: -; CDR3aa: CASSLGTGGYDEQYF; CDR3nt: TGTGCCAGCAGCTTAGGGACAGGGGGCTACGACGAGCAGTACTTC
j_gene: TRBJ2-5; d_gene: -; v_gene: TRBV11-2; abundance: few; CDR3aa: CASSLVGAETQYF; CDR3nt: TGTGCCAGCAGCTTAGTGGGGGCAGAGACCCAGTACTTC
j_gene: TRBJ2-5; d_gene: -; v_gene: TRBV19; abundance: -; CDR3aa: CASSRLIQETQYF; CDR3nt: TGTGCCAGTAGTCGACTAATACAAGAGACCCAGTACTTC
j_gene: TRBJ2-3; d_gene: TRBD2; v_gene: TRBV11-2; abundance: -; CDR3aa: CASSQTGLAVGDTQYF; CDR3nt: TGTGCCAGCAGCCAAACGGGACTAGCGGTTGGGGATACGCAGTATTTT
j_gene: TRBJ1-2; d_gene: TRBD1; v_gene: TRBV10-3; abundance: -; CDR3aa: CAIRDGQGAGGYTF; CDR3nt: TGTGCCATCAGAGACGGACAGGGGGCAGGAGGCTACACCTTC
j_gene: TRBJ2-3; d_gene: TRBD2; v_gene: TRBV9; abundance: -; CDR3aa: CASSVEGSGAGDTQYF; CDR3nt: TGTGCCAGCAGCGTAGAGGGTAGCGGGGCAGGGGATACGCAGTATTTT
j_gene: TRBJ2-1; d_gene: -; v_gene: TRBV12-3/TRBV12-4; abundance: -; CDR3aa: CASSPRGIGQFF; CDR3nt: TGTGCCAGCAGTCCACGGGGGATTGGGCAGTTCTTC
j_gene: TRBJ1-1; d_gene: -; v_gene: TRBV6-5; abundance: -; CDR3aa: CASRPRGPNTEAFF; CDR3nt: TGTGCCAGCAGGCCCAGGGGCCCGAACACTGAAGCTTTCTTT
j_gene: TRBJ1-6; d_gene: -; v_gene: TRBV11-1; abundance: -; CDR3aa: CASSPGTPNSPLHF; CDR3nt: TGTGCCAGCAGCCCCGGGACACCTAATTCACCCCTCCACTTT
j_gene: TRBJ1-1; d_gene: -; v_gene: TRBV29-1; abundance: -; CDR3aa: CSARDTSTEAFF; CDR3nt: TGCAGCGCACGGGACACCAGCACTGAAGCTTTCTTT
j_gene: TRBJ1-2; d_gene: -; v_gene: TRBV18; abundance: few; CDR3aa: CASSPGGTNYGYTF; CDR3nt: TGTGCCAGCTCACCAGGCGGTACTAACTATGGCTACACCTTC
j_gene: TRBJ2-2; d_gene: TRBD1; v_gene: TRBV7-2; abundance: few; CDR3aa: CASSLLPGQAHGELFF; CDR3nt: TGTGCCAGCAGCTTGCTTCCGGGACAGGCTCACGGGGAGCTGTTTTTT